The clone carrying this T cell receptor beta chain came up a few times. What it binds is not known. Populations obtained by sorting all exceeded 95% purity. The sample belongs to a study of beta chain features in type 1 diabetes. Study results and limitations: Still unanswered here is whether HLA type influences TCRB rearrangement. Compared with healthy donors, patients appeared to share more similar naive, central memory and regulatory TCRB repertoires.

This CDR3 comprises 15 residues. Germline V CDR1 and CDR2: GTSNPN, SVGIG (reference sequence). The V and J ends lost 3 bases and 2 bases respectively, with 15 bases between them. The investigators reverse transcribed all of the isolated RNA, so they sequenced expressed TCRB transcripts. The data were produced by immunoSEQ multiplex PCR, yet TCRdb's version contains in-frame clones alone and is incomplete. The table shows approximately 250,000 clones, with 9.6% occurring only once. The V call is TRBV30, the J call TRBJ2-3; a possible D gene is TRBD1 (5 bases). This TCR was recovered from a woman in her late teens or twenties in good health. The specimen was naive CD4+ T cells from blood. The CDR3 reads CAWSQTGGHTDTQYF. CDR3 nucleotides: TGTGCCTGGAGCCAGACTGGTGGACACACAGATACGCAGTATTTT. Full variable domain (rest looked up from reference TRBV30 and TRBJ2-3): SQTIHQWPATLVQPVGSPLSLECTVEGTSNPNLYWYRQAAGRGLQLLFYSVGIGQISSEVPQNLSASRPQDRQFILSSKKLLLSDSGFYLCAWSQTGGHTDTQYFGPGTRLTVL.